The present T cell receptor (beta chain) was sequenced within a study of OX40 agonist ivuxolimab in advanced cancers. In germline, CDR1 is SEHNR, CDR2 FQNEAQ (reference sequence). V was cut by 1 base and J by 5 bases, with 12 bases left in between. The CDR3 contains 15 residues. Assay used: immunoSEQ multiplex PCR; TCRdb lists only in-frame clones, some missing. Of approximately 86,000 clones listed, around 84% are singletons. The sequences come from CD4+ or CD8+ T cells sorted from blood, collected in a trial of the OX40 agonist ivuxolimab. The TCR sequence derives from an adult with an advanced solid tumor such as melanoma, head and neck, liver or kidney cancer. The chain links TRBV7-9 to TRBJ2-1; the D gene is possibly TRBD2 (6 bases). DNA for the CDR3: TGTGCCAGCAGCTTAGGTAATAGCGGTCACAATGAGCAGTTCTTC. Encoded protein: CASSLGNSGHNEQFF.